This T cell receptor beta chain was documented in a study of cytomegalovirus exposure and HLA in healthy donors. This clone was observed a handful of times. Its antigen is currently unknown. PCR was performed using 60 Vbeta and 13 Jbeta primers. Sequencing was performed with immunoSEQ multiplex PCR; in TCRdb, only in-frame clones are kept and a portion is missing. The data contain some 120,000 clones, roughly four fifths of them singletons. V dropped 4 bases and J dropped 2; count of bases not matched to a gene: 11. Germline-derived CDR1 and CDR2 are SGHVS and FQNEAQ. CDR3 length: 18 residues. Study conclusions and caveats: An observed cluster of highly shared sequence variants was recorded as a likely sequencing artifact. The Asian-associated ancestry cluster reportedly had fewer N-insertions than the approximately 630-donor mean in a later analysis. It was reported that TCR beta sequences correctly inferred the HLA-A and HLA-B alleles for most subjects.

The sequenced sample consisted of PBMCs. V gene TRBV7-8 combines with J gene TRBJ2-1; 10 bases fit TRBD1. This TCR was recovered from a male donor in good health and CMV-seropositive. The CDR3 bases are TGTGCCAGCAGCTCGTCCCGGGACAGGGGCGCAACCTACAATGAGCAGTTCTTC. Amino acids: CASSSSRDRGATYNEQFF.